The sequence of this TCR beta chain was determined in a study of blood T cell repertoires in COVID-19 (dated by TCRdb to between 2020 and 2021). About the investigation overall: The collaborator samples originated in the United States, Italy and Spain and spanned the acute and convalescent phases of COVID-19. The prospective study material was composed of cDNA or gDNA derived from T cells, B-cell-depleted T cells, or PBMCs. The dataset comprised deeply sampled blood TCRbeta repertoires from subjects exposed to, actively infected with, or recovered from COVID-19. The repertoires were made available in a free public database intended to serve as a resource for research on the immune response to SARS-CoV-2. The samples were drawn from two sources: the first 160 participants of the ongoing ImmuneRACE study, and 1,000 to 1,500 subjects contributed by 6 global collaborators. Sample metadata almost always included a de-identified subject ID, COVID-19 status, age in years and sex. Where available, HLA class I and class II types were taken from metadata supplied by the sample provider and were not determined by assay-based typing.

To note about this clone: The target of this receptor is not known. It has no much larger one-base neighbor in the sample; base qualities were not kept.

Whole blood was collected in K2EDTA tubes by collaborating institutions according to the institutions' own protocols. For TCRbeta analysis, collaborators shipped samples in one of three forms: frozen whole blood, isolated PBMCs, or DNA extracted from either of those sample types. TCRbeta CDR3 regions were amplified from genomic DNA using the immunoSEQ Assay, a bias-controlled multiplex PCR. The authors processed their data as follows. Nucleated cell counts per sample were estimated from amplification of reference gene primers within the assay. Sequence reads were collapsed and filtered to measure the absolute abundance of every unique TCRbeta CDR3 rearrangement. For each sample, productive Simpson clonality was calculated as the square root of Simpson's diversity index across productive rearrangements. TCRdb's version of the immuneACCESS table is confined to in-frame rearrangements and falls short of the full clone set. An unresolved V gene accounts for under half of the shortfall where checked; the remainder is of unknown origin. The V and J calls and the clone size are those of that table, but D and trimming were determined from the DNA. The sample table holds around 280,000 clones, of which about 87% were seen once. The ten top clones hold roughly 1.3% of the sample.

Study-level results and caveats: Clinical and demographic metadata were provided uncurated, with the amount varying by source and participant.

CDR1 and CDR2, per the germline V gene, are SQVTM and ANQGSEA. V sheds 4 bases and J sheds 6 bases, leaving 15 bases between their ends. There are 13 amino acids in the CDR3, from cysteine to phenylalanine inclusive. Of all the DNA, just the CDR3 is kept, 39 bases in frame from base 1. The material sequenced was peripheral blood. Recombination linked TRBV29-1 to TRBJ2-5; a tentative D match to TRBD1 spans 5 bases. The receptor's source is a man aged 65-85 years with acute or convalescent COVID-19. The sequenced DNA: TGCAGCGTTGGACAGACCAGCGTCAAGACCCAGTACTTC. Its protein reads: CSVGQTSVKTQYF.